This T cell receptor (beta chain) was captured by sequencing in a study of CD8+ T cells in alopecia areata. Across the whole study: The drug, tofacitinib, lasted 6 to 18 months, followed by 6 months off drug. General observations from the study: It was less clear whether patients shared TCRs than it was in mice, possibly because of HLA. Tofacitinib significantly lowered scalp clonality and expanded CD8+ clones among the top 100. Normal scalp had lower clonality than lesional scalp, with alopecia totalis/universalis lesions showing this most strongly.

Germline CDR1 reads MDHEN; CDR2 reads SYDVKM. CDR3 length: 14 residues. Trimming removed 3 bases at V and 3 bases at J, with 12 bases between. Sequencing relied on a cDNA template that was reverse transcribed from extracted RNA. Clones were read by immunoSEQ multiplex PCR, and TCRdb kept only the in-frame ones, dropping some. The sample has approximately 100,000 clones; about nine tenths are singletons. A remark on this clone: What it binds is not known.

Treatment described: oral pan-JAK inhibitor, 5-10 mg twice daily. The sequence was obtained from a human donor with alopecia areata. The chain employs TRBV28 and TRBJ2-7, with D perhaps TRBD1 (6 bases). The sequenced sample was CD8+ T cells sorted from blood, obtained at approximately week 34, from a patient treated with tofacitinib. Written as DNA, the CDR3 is TGTGCCAGCAGTTTCAGGGGCGACGGCTACGAGCAGTACTTC. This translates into CASSFRGDGYEQYF.